This TCR beta chain came from a study of blood T cell repertoires in COVID-19 (dated by TCRdb to about 2020). For the wider study: Collaborator samples came from the United States, Italy and Spain and covered acute and convalescent phases of COVID-19. Sample metadata almost always included a de-identified subject ID, COVID-19 status, age in years and sex. The material from the prospective study consisted of cDNA or gDNA derived from T cells, B-cell-depleted T cells, or PBMCs. Samples came from the ongoing ImmuneRACE study (first 160 participants) plus 1,254 subjects from 6 global collaborators. Where HLA class I and class II types were available, the types were taken from metadata supplied by the sample provider, not from assay-based typing. The repertoires were released in a freely available public database meant as a resource for research on the immune response to SARS-CoV-2. The dataset comprised deeply sampled blood TCRbeta repertoires from subjects exposed to, actively infected with, or recovered from COVID-19. Study-wide conclusions, independent of this receptor: The amount of clinical and demographic metadata varied by source and participant and was provided uncurated.

In Seattle, one collaborating source enrolled patients while the infection was active and tracked those patients longitudinally over the course of disease. Each collaborating institution followed its own protocols to collect whole blood in K2EDTA tubes. For TCRbeta analysis, collaborators shipped samples as frozen whole blood, isolated PBMCs, or DNA extracted from either of those sample types. The immunoSEQ Assay, a bias-controlled multiplex PCR, was used to amplify TCRbeta CDR3 regions from genomic DNA. From the authors' description of their analysis: The number of nucleated cells in each sample was estimated from the amplification of reference gene primers within the assay. Sequence reads were collapsed and filtered to measure the absolute abundance of every unique TCRbeta CDR3 rearrangement. For each sample, productive Simpson clonality was calculated as the square root of Simpson's diversity index over productive rearrangements. The table comes from immuneACCESS by way of TCRdb, which keeps in-frame sequences with V and J called. Part of the clones is missing from these tables; in studies checked, under half for an unresolved V gene and the rest for unknown reasons. That table furnishes V, J and clone size, whereas the DNA furnished D and trimming. The sample profile shows 110,000 or so clones; around 83% of them were found once. 5% to 6.5% of the sample lies in the top ten.

A remark on this clone: Its antigen is currently not known. Base qualities are not at hand, and no much larger clone is one base apart.

The CDR1 and CDR2 encoded by the germline V gene are SGHTA and FQGNSA. The trim is 3 bases for V and 0 bases for J, with a gap of 8 bases between the germline ends. From the cysteine through the phenylalanine, the CDR3 covers 15 amino acids. Of all the DNA, just the CDR3 is kept, 45 bases in frame from base 1. The origin of this receptor is a woman aged 55 to 70 with COVID-19, enrolled during active disease. Source material: peripheral blood. The chain links TRBV7-2 with TRBJ1-4, with the D segment identity uncertain. The bases are TGTGCCAGCAGCTTCCACACAGCAACTAATGAAAAACTGTTTTTT. It is translated as CASSFHTATNEKLFF. Where the CDR3 stops, the reference TRBV7-2 and TRBJ1-4 genes take over; the full variable domain is GAGVSQSPSNKVTEKGKDVELRCDPISGHTALYWYRQSLGQGLEFLIYFQGNSAPDKSGLPSDRFSAERTGGSVSTLTIQRTQQEDSAVYLCASSFHTATNEKLFFGSGTQLSVL.